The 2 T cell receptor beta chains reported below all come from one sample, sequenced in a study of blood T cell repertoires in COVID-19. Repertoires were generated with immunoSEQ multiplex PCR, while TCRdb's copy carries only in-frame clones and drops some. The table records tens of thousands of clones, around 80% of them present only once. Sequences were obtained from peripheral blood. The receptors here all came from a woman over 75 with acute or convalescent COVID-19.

Here the CDR3 DNA reads TGCGCCAGCAGAGCCGGACAGGGACGCGGCAATGAGCAGTTCTTC. It encodes CASRAGQGRGNEQFF. The chain joins TRBV10-1 to TRBJ2-1, with 8 bases fitting TRBD1. With V trimmed by 6 bases and J by 6 bases, 10 bases remained unmatched. The CDR3 covers 15 residues. Germline V CDR1 and CDR2: WNHNN, SYGVQD (reference sequence).

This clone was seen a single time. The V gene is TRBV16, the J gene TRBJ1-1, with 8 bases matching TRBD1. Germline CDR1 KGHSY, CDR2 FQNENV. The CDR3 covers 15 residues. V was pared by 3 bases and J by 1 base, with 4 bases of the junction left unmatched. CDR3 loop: CASSHTGTGNTEAFF. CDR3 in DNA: TGTGCCAGCAGCCACACCGGGACAGGGAACACTGAAGCTTTCTTT.